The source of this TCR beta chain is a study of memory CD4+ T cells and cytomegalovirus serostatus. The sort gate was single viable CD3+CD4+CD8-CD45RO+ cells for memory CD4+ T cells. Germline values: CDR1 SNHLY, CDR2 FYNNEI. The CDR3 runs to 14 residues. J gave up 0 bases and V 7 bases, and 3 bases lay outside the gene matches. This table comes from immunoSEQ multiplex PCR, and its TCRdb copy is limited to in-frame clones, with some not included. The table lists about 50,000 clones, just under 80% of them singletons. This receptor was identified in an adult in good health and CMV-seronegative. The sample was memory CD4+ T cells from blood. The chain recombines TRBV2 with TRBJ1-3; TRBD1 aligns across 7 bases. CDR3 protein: CASTEGASGNTIYF. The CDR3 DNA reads TGTGCCAGCACCGAGGGGGCCTCTGGAAACACCATATATTTT.